This passage covers 11 T cell receptor beta chains from one sample sequenced in a study of blood T cell repertoires in COVID-19. Sequenced by immunoSEQ multiplex PCR; TCRdb stores in-frame clones only, minus some. Of 200,000 or so clones in the sample, roughly 89% were seen once. What was sequenced was PBMCs or T cells enriched from blood (not recorded which). All receptors derive from a middle-aged woman with acute COVID-19.

V is TRBV6-5 and J is TRBJ1-2; 8 nucleotides line up with TRBD1. Germline V gives CDR1 MNHEY, CDR2 SVGAGI. The CDR3 loop spans 11 amino acids. V lost 10 bases to trimming and J lost 8 bases; unmatched junction nucleotides: 6. The CDR3 region has the DNA TGTGCCAACTGGACAGGGCGAGGCTACACCTTC. It translates to CANWTGRGYTF.

This chain links TRBV27 with TRBJ1-1; D remains unclear. V was cut by 4 bases and J by 1 base, with 10 bases left in between. The CDR3 consists of 14 residues. Germline V gene lookup returns CDR1 MNHEY and CDR2 SMNVEV (reference sequence). Written as DNA, the CDR3 is TGTGCCAGCAGTTCACTCACAGAGAACACTGAAGCTTTCTTT. Translating gives CASSSLTENTEAFF.

This clone was seen a single time. J is TRBJ1-3 and V is TRBV15, with D unresolved. Trimming cost V 0 bases and J 0 bases, with 9 bases left between them. CDR1 LNHNV and CDR2 YYDKDF come from the germline V gene (reference sequence). The CDR3 covers 16 residues. The CDR3 loop reads CATSRDPPSSGNTIYF. CDR3 nucleotides: TGTGCCACCAGCAGAGATCCCCCGAGCTCTGGAAACACCATATATTTT. Looking up the rest from reference TRBV15 and TRBJ1-3 gives the full variable domain: DAMVIQNPRYQVTQFGKPVTLSCSQTLNHNVMYWYQQKSSQAPKLLFHYYDKDFNNEADTPDNFQSRRPNTSFCFLDIRSPGLGDTAMYLCATSRDPPSSGNTIYFGEGSWLTVV.

This sequence joins TRBV6-2 or TRBV6-3 and TRBJ1-2; D is possibly TRBD1 (5 bases). The V end lost 2 bases, the J end lost 0 bases, and 10 bases lay between the germline ends. CDR1 MNHEY and CDR2 SVGEGT come from the germline V gene. The CDR3 spans 15 residues. The chain's CDR3 is CASSYETVANYGYTF. CDR3 in DNA: TGTGCCAGCAGTTACGAGACAGTAGCTAACTATGGCTACACCTTC.

In nucleotides, the CDR3 is TGTGCCAGCTCGCGACAGGACCGGGGTGAGCAGTTCTTC. Its protein is CASSRQDRGEQFF. The J gene is TRBJ2-1, the V gene TRBV18; tentative D call: TRBD1 (6 bases). This CDR3 contains 13 residues. Germline values: CDR1 KGHSH, CDR2 LQKENI. Trimming took 6 bases from V and 9 from J, leaving 15 bases between them.

The V and J genes are TRBV4-3 and TRBJ1-6, with D possibly matching TRBD1 (5 bases). Germline CDR1 is LGHNA and CDR2 is YSLEER. This CDR3 contains 15 residues. V was clipped by 3 bases and J by 10 bases, with 16 bases between them. CDR3 loop: CASSQGGRGESPLHF. For the CDR3, the DNA is TGCGCCAGCAGCCAGGGCGGGAGGGGAGAGTCACCCCTCCACTTT.

The rearrangement uses TRBV27 and TRBJ1-2; D unresolved. Germline-derived CDR1 and CDR2 are MNHEY and SMNVEV (reference sequence). This CDR3 has 13 amino acids. V lost 6 bases and J 5 bases, leaving 13 bases between the germline ends. CDR3 nucleotide sequence: TGTGCCAGCAGGAACGATGGCCTTTATGGCTACACCTTC. Its protein product is CASRNDGLYGYTF.

This chain uses TRBV4-1 with TRBJ1-2, with 7 bases fitting TRBD1. The germline CDR1 and CDR2 sequences are MGHRA and YSYEKL. Germline trimming cut 3 bases from V and 8 bases from J; bases unmatched to any gene: 6. CDR3 length equals 13 residues. Written as DNA, the CDR3 is TGCGCCAGCAGCCACTCCGACAGGGACGGCTACACCTTC. Its protein is CASSHSDRDGYTF.

The sample holds many counts of this clone. The chain recombines TRBV7-9 with TRBJ1-6; TRBD1 matches at 7 bases. Germline V gene data show CDR1 as SEHNR and CDR2 as FQNEAQ (reference sequence). V was clipped by 1 base and J by 10 bases; unmatched bases: 7. The CDR3 has 15 residues. The DNA for the CDR3 is TGTGCCAGCAGCTTAGGGACAGGTTTTCTCTCACCCCTCCACTTT. Its protein is CASSLGTGFLSPLHF.

The rearrangement links TRBV7-8 to TRBJ2-5; D is unclear. This CDR3 region has 15 residues. Trimming removed 5 bases at V and 5 bases at J, with 18 bases between. The germline gives CDR1 SGHVS, CDR2 FQNEAQ. The CDR3, as DNA: TGTGCCAGCAGCGAAAGAGCCGGTTTCGGGGAGACCCAGTACTTC. Protein sequence: CASSERAGFGETQYF.

This clone has only one observation. V and J are TRBV6-5 and TRBJ1-1, with a possible D match to TRBD1 (6 bases). Germline CDR1 MNHEY, CDR2 SVGAGI. The length of the CDR3 is 13 residues. The V gene lost 6 bases and the J gene lost 1 base, with 9 bases spanning the gap. The CDR3 region is CASRETGNTEAFF. CDR3 coding DNA: TGTGCCAGCAGAGAGACAGGGAACACTGAAGCTTTCTTT.